This record looks at one T cell receptor beta chain sequence and its context. What it binds is unknown. Sequencing targeted TCR beta in blood CD8+ and CD4+ T cells. TEMRA cells were FACS-enriched, unlike CD8+ and CD4+ T cells, which were negatively isolated. An amount of RNA that ranged from about 0.45 to 1 ug was reverse transcribed with random hexamers. immunoSEQ multiplex PCR amplified TCR beta CDR3 across 54 Vbeta, 13 Jbeta. A single record per CDR3 protein comes from TCRdb applying MiXCR to the immunoSEQ multiplex PCR reads. The table has roughly 110,000 distinct CDR3 sequences, 80% to 95% seen once. The CDR3 length is 18 residues. Trimming cost V 3 bases and J 2 bases, with 17 bases left between them. Germline assignment: CDR1 ENHRY and CDR2 SYGVKD. This entry belongs to a study of CD8 T cells in Susac syndrome. General study points: The study recognized that its TCR sequencing and HLA analysis covered a relatively small number of individuals.

Sample: CD4+ T cells from PBMCs. V and J are TRBV10-3 and TRBJ2-6; TRBD2 might be the D (6 bases). This clonotype was obtained from a human donor in good health. The CDR3 sequence is CAISDLGLGGAGANVLTF. CDR3 DNA sequence: TGTGCCATCAGTGATCTAGGGTTAGGCGGGGCTGGGGCCAACGTCCTGACTTTC.